The rows below give T cell receptor beta chains drawn from one sample of a study of T cells in localized non-small cell lung cancer. Only in-frame clones appear in the TCRdb table, and some are missing; sequencing was by immunoSEQ multiplex PCR. Altogether 75,000 to 80,000 clones are present, more than 70% being singletons, with the ten largest covering 8% to 10%. Here the sequenced sample was peripheral blood, taken before any cancer treatment. The receptors originated from a female donor older than 55 with stage I lung adenocarcinoma. Each CDR3 is given with its conserved first and last residue. D genes are given only for firm matches. Only some rows state a clone size, as once, few, many or a class for expanded clones.

TRBV5-5,TRBD1,TRBJ2-3,NA,TGTGCCAGCAGTCAGCCGGGACAGCGCACAGATACGCAGTATTTT,CASSQPGQRTDTQYF
TRBV28,NA,TRBJ1-1,few,TGTGCCAGCAGTTTACAGGGAAGGAGATTGGCTTTCTTT,CASSLQGRRLAFF
TRBV2,NA,TRBJ2-5,NA,TGTGCCAGCAGTGATCCTGGACAACAAGAGACCCAGTACTTC,CASSDPGQQETQYF
TRBV21-1,NA,TRBJ1-1,few,TGTGCAGCCAACACCGTCGTTGAAGCTTTCTTT,CAANTVVEAFF
TRBV5-1,TRBD2,TRBJ2-3,NA,TGCGCCAGCAGTCAATCGATACTAGCGAACACAGATACGCAGTATTTT,CASSQSILANTDTQYF
TRBV5-1,TRBD1,TRBJ2-7,NA,TGCGCCAGCAGCTTGGCTTCCGGGACAGCCTACGAGCAGTACTTC,CASSLASGTAYEQYF
TRBV9,TRBD1,TRBJ1-3,NA,TGTGCCAGCAGCGCTGACAGGGGTAGTAGCTCTGGAAACACCATATATTTT,CASSADRGSSSGNTIYF
TRBV28,NA,TRBJ2-7,few,TGTGCCACCGGAAGGGCGCACGAGCAGTACTTC,CATGRAHEQYF
TRBV30,NA,TRBJ2-5,NA,TGTGCCTGGAGTCCAAGAGCAGCAAGGGCCCAGTACTTC,CAWSPRAARAQYF
TRBV4-3,NA,TRBJ2-1,NA,TGCGCCAGCAGCCAAGACAGGGTGTTTAACAATGAGCAGTTCTTC,CASSQDRVFNNEQFF
TRBV6-5,NA,TRBJ1-1,NA,TGTGCCAGCAGCCCACTCGGGGGGTTGCACACTGAAGCTTTCTTT,CASSPLGGLHTEAFF